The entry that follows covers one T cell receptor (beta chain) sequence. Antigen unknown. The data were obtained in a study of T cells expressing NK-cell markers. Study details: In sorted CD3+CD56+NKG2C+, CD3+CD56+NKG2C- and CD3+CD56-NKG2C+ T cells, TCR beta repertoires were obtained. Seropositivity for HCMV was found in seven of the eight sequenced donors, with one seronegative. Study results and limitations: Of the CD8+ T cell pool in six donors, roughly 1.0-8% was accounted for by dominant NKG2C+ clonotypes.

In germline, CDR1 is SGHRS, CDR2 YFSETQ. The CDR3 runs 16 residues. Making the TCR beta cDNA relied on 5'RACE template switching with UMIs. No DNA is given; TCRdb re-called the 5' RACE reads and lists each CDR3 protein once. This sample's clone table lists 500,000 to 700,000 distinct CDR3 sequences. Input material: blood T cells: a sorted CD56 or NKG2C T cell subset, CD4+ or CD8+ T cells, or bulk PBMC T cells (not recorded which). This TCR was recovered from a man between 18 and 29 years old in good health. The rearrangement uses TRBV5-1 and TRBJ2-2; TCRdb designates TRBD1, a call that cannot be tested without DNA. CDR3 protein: CASSLESRGYTGELFF.